Below are 14 T cell receptor beta chains sequenced from a single sample in a study of cytomegalovirus exposure and HLA in healthy donors. The PCR was carried out with 60 Vbeta primers and 13 Jbeta primers. The table came from immunoSEQ multiplex PCR; TCRdb's copy has only in-frame clones and leaves some out. The table lists tens of thousands of clones, 75% to 85% of them singletons, with approximately 5.6% in the top ten. The specimen sequenced was PBMCs. The receptors originated from a male donor in good health and CMV-seronegative.

The chain joins TRBV5-1 to TRBJ2-5; D remains unclear. Germline CDR1 SGHRS, CDR2 YFSETQ. CDR3 length equals 11 residues. V was clipped by 3 bases and J by 7 bases, with 7 bases between them. The CDR3 bases are TGCGCCAGCAGCTCAACCGGGACCCAGTACTTC. This encodes CASSSTGTQYF.

The chain is built from TRBV12-5 and TRBJ1-3; weak D call: TRBD1 (6 bases). Germline V CDR1 and CDR2: LGHNT, FRNRAP. V was trimmed by 11 bases and J by 3 bases, leaving 14 bases between them. The CDR3 contains 13 residues. The CDR3 DNA follows: TGTGCTGCCCGCAGGGGTGGTGGAAACACCATATATTTT. Its protein product is CAARRGGGNTIYF. Based on the CDR3 plus reference TRBV12-5 and TRBJ1-3, the full variable domain is DARVTQTPRHKVTEMGQEVTMRCQPILGHNTVFWYRQTMMQGLELLAYFRNRAPLDDSGMPKDRFSAEMPDATLATLKIQPSEPRDSAVYFCAARRGGGNTIYFGEGSWLTVV.

Points on this clone: No conserved phenylalanine or tryptophan is present at the end of the CDR3, so a read error is the likely explanation. The chain joins TRBV6-5 to TRBJ1-2, with D unresolved. CDR1 and CDR2 (germline): MNHEY, SVGAGI. The CDR3 spans 13 residues. V was trimmed by 7 bases and J by 4 bases, leaving 13 bases between them. This CDR3 reads CASTSTAGYGYTV. In DNA, the CDR3 is TGTGCCAGCACCTCAACGGCAGGCTATGGCTACACCGTC.

This clone was counted only a few times. The chain has TRBV9 and TRBJ1-1, with 8 bases fitting TRBD1. Germline CDR1 SGDLS, CDR2 YYNGEE. The CDR3 length is 17 residues. V lost 0 bases and J lost 0; bases outside the gene matches: 7. In DNA form, the CDR3 reads TGTGCCAGCAGCGTAGAATCCGGGACAGGCCTGAACACTGAAGCTTTCTTT. Translated, it gives CASSVESGTGLNTEAFF.

V and J are TRBV4-3 and TRBJ2-2, with D possibly TRBD2 on 5 matching bases. CDR3 length: 16 amino acids. V shed 5 bases and J shed 0 bases, with 13 bases lying between them. The germline CDR1 and CDR2 sequences are LGHNA and YSLEER. CDR3 sequence: CASSIVVGANTGELFF. The CDR3 nucleotides are TGCGCCAGCAGCATCGTCGTGGGAGCGAACACCGGGGAGCTGTTTTTT.

In this sample, this clone turned up once. The chain has TRBV30 and TRBJ1-4; 9 positions match TRBD1. The germline V gene has CDR1 GTSNPN and CDR2 SVGIG (reference sequence). The CDR3 covers 15 residues. V lost 2 bases, J lost 8 bases, and 9 bases stayed unmatched. The CDR3 sequence is CAWSTRQGVGEKLFF. The CDR3 nucleotides read TGTGCCTGGAGTACCCGACAGGGGGTAGGGGAAAAACTGTTTTTT.

This clone came up a few times. The CDR3 reads CASSFGGTDEKLFF. The CDR3 nucleotides are TGTGCCAGCAGCTTTGGAGGGACGGATGAAAAACTGTTTTTT. The chain uses TRBV5-8 and TRBJ1-4, with D possibly being TRBD1 (5 bases). The V and J ends lost 2 bases and 6 bases respectively, with 11 bases between them. Germline values: CDR1 SGHTS, CDR2 YDEGEE. The CDR3 is 14 amino acids. Drawing the rest from reference TRBV5-8 and TRBJ1-4, the complete variable domain is EAGVTQSPTHLIKTRGQQATLRCSPISGHTSVYWYQQALGLGLQFLLWYDEGEERNRGNFPPRFSGRQFPNYSSELNVNALELEDSALYLCASSFGGTDEKLFFGSGTQLSVL.

This chain connects TRBV4-1 to TRBJ1-6; the match to TRBD1 covers 8 bases. The V segment lost 3 bases and the J segment 3 bases; nucleotides outside the gene matches: 1. The CDR3 has 15 residues. The V gene's germline CDR1 is MGHRA and CDR2 YSYEKL. The CDR3 sequence: CASSQTGVYNSPLHF. The CDR3 nucleotides are TGCGCCAGCAGCCAGACAGGGGTCTATAATTCACCCCTCCACTTT.

In its sample, this clone is medium-sized. The chain uses TRBV28 and TRBJ2-1, with D possibly being TRBD2 (6 bases). The CDR3 loop spans 16 amino acids. V lost 6 bases and J 0 bases, leaving 15 bases between the germline ends. Germline V gene data show CDR1 as MDHEN and CDR2 as SYDVKM. The CDR3 DNA reads as TGTGCCAGCAGAACCCATGGGGGGAGCTCCTACAATGAGCAGTTCTTC. This sequence encodes CASRTHGGSSYNEQFF.

The chain uses TRBV6-1 and TRBJ1-1, with 7 positions matching TRBD1. After removal of 4 bases from V and 0 bases from J, the junction contained 5 bases not matched to a gene. Germline V gene lookup returns CDR1 MNHNS and CDR2 SASEGT. This CDR3 is 15 amino acids long. Written as DNA, the CDR3 is TGTGCCAGCAGTGCTGGGACAGACATGAACACTGAAGCTTTCTTT. Amino acids: CASSAGTDMNTEAFF.

The CDR3 nucleotides read TGTGCCTGGACCTGGAGATTGGGGCTCGAGCAGTACTTC. It encodes CAWTWRLGLEQYF. The chain links TRBV30 to TRBJ2-7; a weak D match, TRBD1 (5 bases). Germline loops: CDR1 GTSNPN, CDR2 SVGIG (reference sequence). The CDR3 consists of 13 residues. Trimming pared 4 bases from V and 6 bases from J, leaving 16 bases between.

The V gene is TRBV4-3, the J gene TRBJ2-2; 8 nucleotides align to TRBD2. V was pared by 0 bases and J by 3 bases, with 6 bases of the junction left unmatched. From germline, CDR1 is LGHNA and CDR2 YSLEER. The CDR3 totals 17 residues. The CDR3 protein is CASSQEPSGSDTGELFF. The DNA of the CDR3 is TGCGCCAGCAGCCAAGAGCCCAGCGGGAGTGACACCGGGGAGCTGTTTTTT.

The chain carries TRBV7-6 and TRBJ1-5; D is perhaps TRBD1 (6 bases). Germline V gene data show CDR1 as SGHVS and CDR2 as FNYEAQ. The CDR3 covers 17 residues. Trimming shortened V by 5 bases and J by 0 bases, and 17 bases separated the two germline ends. The CDR3 sequence is CASSQEQGGNSNQPQHF. The CDR3 nucleotides are TGTGCCAGCAGCCAAGAACAGGGAGGGAATAGCAATCAGCCCCAGCATTTT.

The V call is TRBV5-6, the J call TRBJ1-5; 7 bases align to TRBD1. The V and J ends lost 3 bases and 4 bases, in that order; junction bases with no gene match: 13. Germline V CDR1 and CDR2: SGHDT, YYEEEE. This CDR3 is built from 17 residues. CDR3 sequence reads: CASSSGPDRAGNQPQHF. The CDR3 DNA is TGTGCCAGCAGCTCGGGACCCGACAGGGCGGGAAATCAGCCCCAGCATTTT.